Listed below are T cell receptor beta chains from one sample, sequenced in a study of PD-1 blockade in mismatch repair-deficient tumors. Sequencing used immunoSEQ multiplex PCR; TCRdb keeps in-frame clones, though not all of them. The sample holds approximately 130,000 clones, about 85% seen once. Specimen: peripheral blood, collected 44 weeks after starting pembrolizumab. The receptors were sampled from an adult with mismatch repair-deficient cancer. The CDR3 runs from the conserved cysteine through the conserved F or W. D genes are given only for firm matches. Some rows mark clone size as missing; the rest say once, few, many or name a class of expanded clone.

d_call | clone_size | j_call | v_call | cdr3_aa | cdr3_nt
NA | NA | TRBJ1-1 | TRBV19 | CASSMLGLPSAEAFF | TGTGCCAGTAGTATGCTCGGACTCCCGAGCGCTGAAGCTTTCTTT
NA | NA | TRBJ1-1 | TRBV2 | CASSERALEAFF | TGTGCCAGCAGTGAAAGGGCCCTTGAAGCTTTCTTT
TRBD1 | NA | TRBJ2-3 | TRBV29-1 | CSVEVFKEGVRTGSGDTQYF | TGCAGCGTTGAAGTTTTTAAGGAGGGGGTCAGGACAGGGTCTGGAGATACGCAGTATTTT
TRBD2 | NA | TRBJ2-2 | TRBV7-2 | CASTRLLAGVSNTGELFF | TGTGCCAGCACCCGATTACTAGCGGGAGTTTCCAACACCGGGGAGCTGTTTTTT
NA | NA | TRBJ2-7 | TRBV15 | CATSSLGTDLTYEQYF | TGTGCCACCAGCAGCCTTGGGACGGACCTTACCTACGAGCAGTACTTC
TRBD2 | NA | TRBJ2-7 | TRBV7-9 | CASSLKGGTSGSYEQYF | TGTGCCAGCAGCTTAAAGGGCGGGACTAGCGGCTCCTACGAGCAGTACTTC
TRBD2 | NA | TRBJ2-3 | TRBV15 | CATSRASPGLAGGLTGGDTQYF | TGTGCCACCAGCAGAGCCTCACCGGGACTAGCGGGAGGCCTTACTGGTGGAGATACGCAGTATTTT
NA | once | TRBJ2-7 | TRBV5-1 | CASSLPDEYEQYF | TGCGCCAGCAGCTTACCGGACGAGTACGAGCAGTACTTC
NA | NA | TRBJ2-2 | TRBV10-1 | CASSESWTGELFF | TGCGCCAGCAGTGAGTCGTGGACCGGGGAGCTGTTTTTT
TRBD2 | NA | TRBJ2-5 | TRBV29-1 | CSVDGVSGRAGEETQYF | TGCAGCGTTGATGGGGTTAGCGGGAGGGCCGGGGAGGAGACCCAGTACTTC
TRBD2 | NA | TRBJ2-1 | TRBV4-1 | CASSQIKGLAGVVASYNEQFF | TGCGCCAGCAGCCAAATTAAAGGACTAGCGGGGGTGGTTGCTTCCTACAATGAGCAGTTCTTC
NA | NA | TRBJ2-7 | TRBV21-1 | CASRRGARQILYEQYF | TGTGCCAGCCGGAGAGGGGCCAGGCAGATACTTTACGAGCAGTACTTC
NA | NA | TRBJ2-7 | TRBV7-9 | CASSHGTPWDEQYF | TGTGCCAGCAGCCACGGGACTCCTTGGGACGAGCAGTACTTC
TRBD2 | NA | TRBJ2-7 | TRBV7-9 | CASSLAGGGGPFYEQYF | TGTGCCAGCAGCTTAGCCGGGGGGGGAGGGCCATTCTACGAGCAGTACTTC
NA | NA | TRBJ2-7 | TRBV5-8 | CASSPLTGSHEQYF | TGTGCCAGCAGCCCCCTGACAGGATCTCACGAGCAGTACTTC
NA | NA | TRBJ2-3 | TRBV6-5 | CASSYGGGPDTQYF | TGTGCCAGCAGTTACGGTGGGGGCCCAGATACGCAGTATTTT
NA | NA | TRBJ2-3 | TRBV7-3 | CASSFAGPDTQYF | TGTGCCAGCAGCTTTGCGGGTCCAGATACGCAGTATTTT
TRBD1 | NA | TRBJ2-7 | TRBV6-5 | CASSLRTGGGYEQYF | TGTGCCAGCAGTCTGCGTACAGGGGGCGGCTACGAGCAGTACTTC
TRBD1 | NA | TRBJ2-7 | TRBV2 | CASPESPEQGAGYEQYF | TGTGCCAGCCCCGAAAGCCCCGAACAGGGGGCAGGCTACGAGCAGTACTTC
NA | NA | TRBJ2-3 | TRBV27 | CASRPDSRVNTQYF | TGTGCCAGCAGGCCGGACTCTCGGGTAAATACGCAGTATTTT
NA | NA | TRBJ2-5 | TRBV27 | CASSLTVSGAQYF | TGTGCCAGCAGTTTAACGGTCTCTGGGGCCCAGTACTTC
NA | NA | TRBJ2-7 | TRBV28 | CATLRAYKGEQYF | TGTGCCACACTGAGAGCGTACAAGGGCGAGCAGTACTTC
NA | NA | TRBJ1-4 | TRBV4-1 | CASSQEGPGGSTNEKLFF | TGCGCCAGCAGCCAAGAAGGCCCCGGCGGGTCAACTAATGAAAAACTGTTTTTT
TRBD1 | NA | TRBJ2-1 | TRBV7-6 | CASSLRRTGGGDEQFF | TGTGCCAGCAGCTTAAGGAGGACAGGGGGCGGAGATGAGCAGTTCTTC
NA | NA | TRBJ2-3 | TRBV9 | CASSVLGDTQYF | TGTGCCAGCAGCGTGTTAGGGGATACGCAGTATTTT
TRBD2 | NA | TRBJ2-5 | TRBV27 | CASSSLVAGGRKETQYF | TGTGCCAGCAGTTCCCTGGTGGCGGGAGGTCGGAAAGAGACCCAGTACTTC
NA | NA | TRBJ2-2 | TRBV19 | CASYRAGELFF | TGTGCCAGTTATCGGGCCGGGGAGCTGTTTTTT
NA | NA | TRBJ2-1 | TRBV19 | CASSIIPGNPGGPADEQFF | TGTGCCAGTAGTATAATTCCAGGCAACCCTGGAGGGCCCGCCGATGAGCAGTTCTTC
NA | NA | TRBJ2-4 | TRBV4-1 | CASSQQGLPLAKNIQYF | TGCGCCAGCAGCCAACAGGGACTCCCTTTAGCCAAAAACATTCAGTACTTC
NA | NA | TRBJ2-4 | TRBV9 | CASSVEGQTKNIQYF | TGTGCCAGCAGCGTAGAGGGGCAGACCAAAAACATTCAGTACTTC
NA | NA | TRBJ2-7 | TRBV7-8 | CASSLGTGDEQYF | TGTGCCAGCAGCTTAGGGACCGGGGACGAGCAGTACTTC
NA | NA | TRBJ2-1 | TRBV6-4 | CASSYRLGGEQFF | TGTGCCAGCAGTTACAGACTAGGCGGTGAGCAGTTCTTC
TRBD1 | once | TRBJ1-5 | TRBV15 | CATSREGRGGPQHF | TGTGCCACCAGCAGAGAGGGCAGGGGGGGGCCCCAGCATTTT
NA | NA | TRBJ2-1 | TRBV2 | CASSGGFTKTAYNEQFF | TGTGCCAGCAGTGGGGGCTTTACTAAAACGGCCTACAATGAGCAGTTCTTC
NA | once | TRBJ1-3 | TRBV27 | CASSPAGYARGNTIYF | TGTGCCAGCAGTCCCGCAGGGTATGCGAGGGGAAACACCATATATTTT
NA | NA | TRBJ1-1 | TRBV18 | CASSQQVNTEAFF | TGTGCCAGCTCACAACAGGTGAACACTGAAGCTTTCTTT
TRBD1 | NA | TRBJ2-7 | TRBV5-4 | CASSSRGHSYEQYF | TGTGCCAGCAGCTCCAGGGGGCACTCCTACGAGCAGTACTTC
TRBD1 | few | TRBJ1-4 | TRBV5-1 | CASSLGTGLYHEKLFF | TGCGCCAGCAGCTTGGGGACAGGGCTATATCACGAAAAACTGTTTTTT
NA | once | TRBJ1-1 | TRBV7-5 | CVRSSGPPREAFF | TGTGTCAGAAGCTCAGGGCCGCCGAGGGAAGCTTTCTTT
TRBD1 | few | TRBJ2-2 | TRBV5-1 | CASRGTGNTGELFF | TGCGCCAGCAGGGGGACAGGGAACACCGGGGAGCTGTTTTTT
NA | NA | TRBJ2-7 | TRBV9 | CASTGRELEQYF | TGTGCCAGCACCGGGAGAGAACTAGAGCAGTACTTC
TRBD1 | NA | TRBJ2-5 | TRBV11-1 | CASSLLQGPIAQETQYF | TGTGCCAGCAGCTTACTACAGGGGCCTATAGCTCAAGAGACCCAGTACTTC
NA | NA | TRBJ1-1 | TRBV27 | CASSNQGMIAFF | TGTGCCAGCAGTAACCAGGGGATGATTGCTTTCTTT
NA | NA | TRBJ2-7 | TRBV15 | CATSRDPTIASANYYEQYF | TGTGCCACCAGCAGAGATCCCACCATAGCTAGCGCGAATTACTACGAGCAGTACTTC
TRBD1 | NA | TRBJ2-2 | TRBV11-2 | CASSLGLTGSTGELFF | TGTGCCAGCAGCTTAGGACTGACAGGGAGCACCGGGGAGCTGTTTTTT
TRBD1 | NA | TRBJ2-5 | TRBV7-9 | CASSPRTGWGQETQYF | TGTGCCAGCAGCCCCCGGACAGGATGGGGACAAGAGACCCAGTACTTC
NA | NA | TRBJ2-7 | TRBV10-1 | CASSPRGPPVGEQYF | TGCGCCAGCAGCCCTAGAGGACCCCCTGTAGGCGAGCAGTACTTC
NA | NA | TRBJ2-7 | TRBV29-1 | CSVEGPDRSYEQYF | TGCAGCGTTGAAGGTCCGGACAGATCCTACGAGCAGTACTTC
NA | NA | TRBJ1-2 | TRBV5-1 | CASSSRRGSNYGYTF | TGCGCCAGCAGCTCCCGACGGGGATCTAACTATGGCTACACCTTC
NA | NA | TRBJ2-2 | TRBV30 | CAWSAASSGELFF | TGTGCCTGGAGTGCAGCTAGCTCCGGGGAGCTGTTTTTT
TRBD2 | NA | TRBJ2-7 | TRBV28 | CASSLLGAAGAREQYF | TGTGCCAGCAGTTTACTCGGCGCAGCGGGAGCTCGGGAGCAGTACTTC
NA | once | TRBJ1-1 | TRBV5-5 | CASSQGRGTEAFF | TGTGCCAGCAGTCAGGGGAGGGGGACTGAAGCTTTCTTT
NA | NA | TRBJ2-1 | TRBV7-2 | CASSLEWVEQFF | TGTGCCAGCAGCCTTGAGTGGGTTGAGCAGTTCTTC
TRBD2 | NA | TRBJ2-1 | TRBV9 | CASSVSGTNNNEQFF | TGTGCCAGCAGCGTTAGCGGGACTAACAACAATGAGCAGTTCTTC
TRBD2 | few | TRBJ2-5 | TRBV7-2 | CASSLTASGKETQYF | TGTGCCAGCAGCTTAACCGCTAGCGGGAAAGAGACCCAGTACTTC
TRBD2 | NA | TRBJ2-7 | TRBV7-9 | CASSQGRGFHEQYF | TGTGCCAGCAGCCAAGGGCGGGGGTTCCACGAGCAGTACTTC
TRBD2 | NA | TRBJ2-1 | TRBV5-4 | CASSSGLAEYNEQFF | TGTGCCAGCAGCTCGGGACTAGCGGAGTACAATGAGCAGTTCTTC
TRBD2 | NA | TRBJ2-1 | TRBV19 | CASRISSGSNEQFF | TGTGCCAGTAGAATCTCTAGCGGGAGTAATGAGCAGTTCTTC
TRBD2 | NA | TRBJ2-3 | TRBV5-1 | CASSLLAGVTDTQYF | TGCGCCAGCAGCTTGTTAGCGGGAGTGACAGATACGCAGTATTTT